This T cell receptor (beta chain) appears in the sequencing data of a study of T cell repertoires in cytomegalovirus infection. Study overall: Peptides in the study included HLA-C-restricted and HLA-B-restricted CMV epitopes.

The study's findings and limits: The ex vivo response was dominated by HLA-C-restricted CMV-specific TCR beta clonotypes. Accumulated public TCR beta family frequency recognized individuals carrying CMV together with the relevant HLA.

The CDR3 has 12 amino acids. CDR1 is SGDLS, CDR2 YYNGEE, per germline. The V and J ends lost 2 bases and 7 bases respectively, with 7 bases between them. TCRdb called the reads again in MiXCR, with one record for every CDR3 protein. The sample shows roughly 920,000 distinct CDR3 sequences, around 32% of them seen only once. Comments on this clonotype: The antigen is not known.

This TCR derives from a human donor in good health (CMV status not recorded). Some clones in this sample may be carry-over from other donors' samples. Here the sequenced sample was cultured CD8+ T cells from PBMCs, taken from culture after CMV antigen stimulation. V gene TRBV9 combines with J gene TRBJ1-3; the D is unclear. CDR3 sequence reads: CASSVPRNTIYF. CDR3 bases: TGTGCCAGCAGCGTCCCGAGGAACACCATATATTTT.